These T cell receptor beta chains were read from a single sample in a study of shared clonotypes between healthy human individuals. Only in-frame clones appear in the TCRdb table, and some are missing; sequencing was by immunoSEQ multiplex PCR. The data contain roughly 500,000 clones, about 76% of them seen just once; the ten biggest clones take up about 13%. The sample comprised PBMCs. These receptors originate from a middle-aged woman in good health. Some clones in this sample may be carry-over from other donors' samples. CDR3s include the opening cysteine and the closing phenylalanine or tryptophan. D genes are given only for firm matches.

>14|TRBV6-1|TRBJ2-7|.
CASSETRSSYEQYF
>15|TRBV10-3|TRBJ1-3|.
CAISESAQFGNTIYF
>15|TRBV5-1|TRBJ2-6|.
CASSLGVIGANVLTF
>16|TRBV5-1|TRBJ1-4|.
CASSLAGTAEGEKLFF
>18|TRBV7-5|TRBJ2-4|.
CVRSLLVWTSEDKNIQYF
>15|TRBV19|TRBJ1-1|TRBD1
CASGYRGHMNTEAFF
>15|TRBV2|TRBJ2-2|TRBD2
CASSEQREGVGELFF
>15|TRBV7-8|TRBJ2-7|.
CASRAGRGINYEQYF
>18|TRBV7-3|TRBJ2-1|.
CASSENGPDSVKGNEQFF
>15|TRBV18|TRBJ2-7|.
CASSETDLSPYEQYF
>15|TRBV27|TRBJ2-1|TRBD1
CASRTGQGAYNEQFF
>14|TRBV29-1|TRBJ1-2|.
CSVATRRTNYGYTF
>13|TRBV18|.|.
CASSPPGAYEQYF
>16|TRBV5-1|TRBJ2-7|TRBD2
CASSLGLLAGGDKQYF
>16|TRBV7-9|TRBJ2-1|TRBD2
CASSPRGGSSYNEQFF
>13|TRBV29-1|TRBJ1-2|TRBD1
CSVEKGQGASYTF
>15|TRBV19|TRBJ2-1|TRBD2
CASSIGAGGHNEQFF
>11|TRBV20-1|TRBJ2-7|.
CSAGGPYEQYF
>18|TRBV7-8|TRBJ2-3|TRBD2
CASSLAILAGGSTDTQYF
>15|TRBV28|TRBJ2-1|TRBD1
CASSLTGEFGDEQFF
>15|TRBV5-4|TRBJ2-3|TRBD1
CASSSDRGYTDTQYF
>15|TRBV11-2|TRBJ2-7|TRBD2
CASRTGTSGRYEQYF
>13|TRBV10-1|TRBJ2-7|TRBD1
CAGRQGGFYEQYF
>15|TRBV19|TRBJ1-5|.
CASTPMTSSNQPQHF
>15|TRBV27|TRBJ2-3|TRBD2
CASRSIGRETDTQYF
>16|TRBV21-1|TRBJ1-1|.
CASSKAPRQENTEAFF
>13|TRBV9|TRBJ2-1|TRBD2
CASSVAGGNEQFF
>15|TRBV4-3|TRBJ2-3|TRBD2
CASSQDGGGPDTQYF
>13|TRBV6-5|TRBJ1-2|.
CASRPLGDYGYTF
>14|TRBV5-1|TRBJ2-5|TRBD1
CASVGTGSSETQYF
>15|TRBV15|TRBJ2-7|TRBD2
CATSRDLAGDYEQYF
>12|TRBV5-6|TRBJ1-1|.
CASSWGDTEAFF
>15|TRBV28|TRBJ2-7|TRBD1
CASSPIDRDSYEQYF
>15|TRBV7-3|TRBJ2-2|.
CASSSQPGAAGELFF
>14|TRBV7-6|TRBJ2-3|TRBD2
CASSLGLASDTQYF
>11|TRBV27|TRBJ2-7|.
CASSSGHEQYF
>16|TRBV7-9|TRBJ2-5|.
CASSLVSRLDEETQYF
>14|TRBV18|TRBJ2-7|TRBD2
CASSSGTSGYEQYF